These 3 T cell receptor beta chains came from one sample sequenced in a study of TIL therapy for anti-PD-1-resistant metastatic lung cancer. Noted time point: pre-treatment sample, taken before nivolumab and TIL therapy. Sequencing used immunoSEQ v3. Repertoires were generated with immunoSEQ multiplex PCR, while TCRdb's copy carries only in-frame clones and drops some. Of roughly 16,000 clones listed, 86% are singletons. This specimen was blood, taken at baseline. All receptors come from a person aged 25 to 79 with non-small cell lung cancer.

V and J are TRBV7-2 and TRBJ2-1, with D unresolved. The CDR3 has 12 residues. The germline CDR1 and CDR2 sequences are SGHTA and FQGNSA. The ends were cut back, 5 bases at V and 9 bases at J, with 11 bases in the middle. The CDR3 DNA reads as TGTGCCAGCAGCCACCCGCTGGGTGAGCAGTTCTTC. Translation: CASSHPLGEQFF.

This clone has only a few counts. V and J are TRBV19 and TRBJ1-1; D call uncertain. The germline V gene encodes CDR1 LNHDA and CDR2 SQIVND (reference sequence). This CDR3 has 14 amino acids. V was pared by 3 bases and J by 2 bases, with 10 bases between. The CDR3 DNA is TGTGCCAGTAGTATCCGGCACCATAACACTGAAGCTTTCTTT. This encodes CASSIRHHNTEAFF.

This chain uses TRBV10-3 with TRBJ2-5; D not certain. With 3 bases removed from V and 2 bases from J, the gap between germline ends came to 4 bases. The germline V gene has CDR1 ENHRY and CDR2 SYGVKD. The CDR3 sequence is 12 residues long. The CDR3, as DNA: TGTGCCATCAGTGACCATCAAGAGACCCAGTACTTC. It encodes CAISDHQETQYF.